This T cell receptor beta chain was identified in a study of T cell responses to AZD1222 COVID-19 vaccine. The CDR3 has 16 amino acids. V dropped 10 bases and J dropped 0 bases, with 19 bases sitting between them. Looked up from germline, CDR1 is LNHDA and CDR2 is SQIVND (reference sequence). A note on this clone: Its antigen is unidentified.

General study findings and limits: The CD4 TCRs associated with vaccination extended across spike and predominated at 160-218 and 743-854.

Assay used: immunoSEQ multiplex PCR; TCRdb lists only in-frame clones, some missing. The sample includes more than 140,000 clones, approximately 90% of them seen just once. The specimen comprised peripheral blood, sampled on day 0 of AZD1222 vaccination. The TCR was taken from an adult in good health. The rearrangement uses TRBV19 and TRBJ1-3; D gene uncertain. The CDR3 DNA sequence: TGTGCCACCTACAATCCTCGGAGATACTCTGGAAACACCATATATTTT. Amino acid sequence: CATYNPRRYSGNTIYF.